The 18 T cell receptor beta chains reported below all come from one sample, sequenced in a study of monozygotic twins with inflammatory bowel disease. TCRdb re-called the 5' RACE reads and catalogs CDR3 proteins one per entry, DNA excluded. The sample has more than 350,000 distinct CDR3 sequences. The specimen was blood. All receptors come from a human donor with ulcerative colitis or Crohn's disease, or a healthy co-twin of an affected twin (not recorded which).

The chain uses TRBV3-1 and TRBJ1-2. CDR1 and CDR2 (germline): LGHDT, YNNKEL (reference sequence). The CDR3 contains 13 residues. CDR3 protein: CASSPRQGHGYTF. Together with reference TRBV3-1 and TRBJ1-2, the CDR3 gives the full variable domain: DTAVSQTPKYLVTQMGNDKSIKCEQNLGHDTMYWYKQDSKKFLKIMFSYNNKELIINETVPNRFSPKSPDKAHLNLHINSLELGDSAVYFCASSPRQGHGYTFGSGTRLTVV.

This chain joins TRBV27 and TRBJ2-2; TCRdb proposes TRBD1, but this gene call is untestable without DNA. Germline values: CDR1 MNHEY, CDR2 SMNVEV (reference sequence). The CDR3 sequence is 16 residues long. CDR3 in amino acids: CASSIPGTGHTGELFF.

The chain is built from TRBV3-1 and TRBJ1-5; TCRdb indicates TRBD1, and absent DNA this call remains unverified. The CDR3 has 15 residues. Per the germline V gene, CDR1 is LGHDT and CDR2 is YNNKEL (reference sequence). The CDR3 reads CASSASQGVSQPQHF.

V gene TRBV6-5 combines with J gene TRBJ2-2; lacking DNA, the TRBD2 call made by TCRdb goes unchecked. The CDR3 is made up of 19 amino acids. Germline CDR1 MNHEY, CDR2 SVGAGI. The CDR3 is CASSYSGGGRGRWTGELFF.

This chain uses TRBV27 with TRBJ2-5. CDR3 length: 18 residues. From germline, CDR1 is MNHEY and CDR2 SMNVEV (reference sequence). This CDR3 reads CASSSRALSNPFGETQYF.

The chain employs TRBV10-3 and TRBJ2-1. This CDR3 spans 15 amino acids. CDR1 is ENHRY and CDR2 is SYGVKD in the germline V gene. CDR3: CAISESETLYGEQFF.

This sequence joins TRBV27 and TRBJ2-2; the TRBD1 assignment by TCRdb is unverifiable without DNA. The CDR3 runs 18 residues. CDR1 and CDR2 from the germline V gene are MNHEY and SMNVEV (reference sequence). The CDR3 sequence is CASSLGRRGQVGAGELFF.

This chain links TRBV5-1 with TRBJ1-1. CDR3 size: 14 residues. Germline V gene lookup returns CDR1 SGHRS and CDR2 YFSETQ. This chain's CDR3 is CASSLDRANTEAFF. The variable domain in full, completed from reference TRBV5-1 and TRBJ1-1, reads KAGVTQTPRYLIKTRGQQVTLSCSPISGHRSVSWYQQTPGQGLQFLFEYFSETQRNKGNFPGRFSGRQFSNSRSEMNVSTLELGDSALYLCASSLDRANTEAFFGQGTRLTVV.

The V call is TRBV5-6, the J call TRBJ2-1. CDR1 is SGHDT, CDR2 YYEEEE, per germline. This CDR3 contains 14 residues. The CDR3 loop is CASSLQLLSNEQFF.

The chain recombines TRBV6-1 with TRBJ1-6. Looked up from germline, CDR1 is MNHNS and CDR2 is SASEGT. CDR3 length equals 16 residues. CDR3 loop: CASSLRTDFYNSPLHF.

The genes are TRBV7-2 and TRBJ1-1; TCRdb's D call of TRBD1 is untestable without DNA. The germline gives CDR1 SGHTA, CDR2 FQGNSA. The CDR3 is made up of 15 amino acids. This chain's CDR3 is CASSLAGARNTEAFF.

This chain uses TRBV10-3 with TRBJ2-5. The CDR3 has 13 residues. Germline values: CDR1 ENHRY, CDR2 SYGVKD. This CDR3 is CAISESKQETQYF.

CDR3 loop: CSVHTFLGGGYTF. The chain combines TRBV29-1 with TRBJ1-2. The V gene's germline CDR1 is SQVTM and CDR2 ANQGSEA. The CDR3 runs to 13 residues.

This chain uses TRBV7-2 with TRBJ2-1. Per the germline V gene, CDR1 is SGHTA and CDR2 is FQGNSA. The CDR3 is 14 residues long. The CDR3 reads CASSLARLMNEQFF.

J is TRBJ2-3 and V is TRBV6-2 or TRBV6-3; TCRdb indicates TRBD1, and absent DNA this call remains unverified. In germline, CDR1 is MNHEY, CDR2 SVGEGT. The CDR3 contains 16 residues. CDR3: CASRSPGHRVTDTQYF.

The chain is built from TRBV28 and TRBJ2-1; absent DNA, TCRdb's TRBD1 call cannot be checked. Germline V gene lookup returns CDR1 MDHEN and CDR2 SYDVKM. The CDR3 is 12 residues long. This CDR3 is CASNGRVGEQFF.

The V gene is TRBV11-2, the J gene TRBJ2-7; TCRdb selects TRBD1, and the lack of DNA leaves this call unchecked. This CDR3 is built from 15 residues. CDR1 SGHAT and CDR2 FQNNGV come from the germline V gene. The CDR3 here is CASNHVGLGGYEQYF.

This sequence joins TRBV5-5 and TRBJ2-2; without DNA, the TCRdb call of TRBD1 cannot be checked. This CDR3 is 15 amino acids long. In germline, CDR1 is SGHKS, CDR2 YYEKEE (reference sequence). The CDR3: CASSFTGGSTGELFF.